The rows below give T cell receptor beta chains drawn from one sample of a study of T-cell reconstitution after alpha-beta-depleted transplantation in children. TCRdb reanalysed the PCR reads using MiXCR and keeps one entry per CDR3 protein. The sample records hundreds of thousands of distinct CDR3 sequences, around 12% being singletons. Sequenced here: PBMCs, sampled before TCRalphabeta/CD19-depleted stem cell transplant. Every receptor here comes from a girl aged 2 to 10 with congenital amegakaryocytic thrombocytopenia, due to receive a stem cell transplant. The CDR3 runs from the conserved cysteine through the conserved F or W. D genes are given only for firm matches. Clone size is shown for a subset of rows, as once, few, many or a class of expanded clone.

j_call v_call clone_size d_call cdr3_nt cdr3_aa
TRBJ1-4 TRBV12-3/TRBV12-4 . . TGTGCCAGCAGCTCAATAGTCGGGGCCGGTGAAAAACTGTTTTTT CASSSIVGAGEKLFF
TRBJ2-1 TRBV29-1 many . TGCAGCGTTGACGCCCAGTGGCGGCGGTACAATGAGCAGTTCTTC CSVDAQWRRYNEQFF
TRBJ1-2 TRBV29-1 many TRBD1 TGCAGCGTGGGGACAGCATGGCGCTATGGCTACACCTTC CSVGTAWRYGYTF
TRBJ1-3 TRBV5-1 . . TGCGCCAGCAGCTTCTGGTCGGGCGGTACCGTTCCTGGAAACACCATATATTTT CASSFWSGGTVPGNTIYF
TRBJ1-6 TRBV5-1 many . TGCGCCAGCAGCTTGGACAAGGGGAATTCACCCCTCCACTTT CASSLDKGNSPLHF
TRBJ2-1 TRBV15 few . TGTGCCACCAGCAGAGATGGTGCTAGCGATTCGGATGAGCAGTTCTTC CATSRDGASDSDEQFF
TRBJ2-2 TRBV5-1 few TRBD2 TGCGCCAGCAGCTCATGGACTAGCGGAAACACCGGGGAGCTGTTTTTT CASSSWTSGNTGELFF
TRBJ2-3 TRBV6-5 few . TGTGCCAGCAGTTACGGACCGAGCACAGATACGCAGTATTTT CASSYGPSTDTQYF
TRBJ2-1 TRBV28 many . TGTGCCATAGAAGGGGACCCCTACAATGAGCAGTTCTTC CAIEGDPYNEQFF
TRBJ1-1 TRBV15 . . TGTGCCACCAGCCCCCTTCCACAGGGACTGGGTGAAGCTTTCTTT CATSPLPQGLGEAFF
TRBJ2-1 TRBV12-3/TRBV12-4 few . TGTGCCAGCACCCCGGGGATCAGGAGGGGAAATGAGCAGTTCTTC CASTPGIRRGNEQFF
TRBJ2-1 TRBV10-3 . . TGTGCCATCAGTGGCGGGGTATTCAATGAGCAGTTCTTC CAISGGVFNEQFF
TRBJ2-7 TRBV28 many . TGTGCCAGCAGCTTAGCCGGACGCTACGAGCAGTACTTC CASSLAGRYEQYF
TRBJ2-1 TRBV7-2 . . TGTGCCAGCAGCTTAGGCGTAAGCTCCTACAATGAGCACTTCTTC CASSLGVSSYNEHFF
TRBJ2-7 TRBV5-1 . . TGCGCCAGCAGCTTGGACCAGGCCCCCTACGAGCAGTACTTC CASSLDQAPYEQYF
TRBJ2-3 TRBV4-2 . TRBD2 TGTGCCAGCAGCCAGGGGGGACTAGCGGGAGATACGCAGTATTTT CASSQGGLAGDTQYF
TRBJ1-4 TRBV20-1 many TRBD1 TGCAGTGCTAGACCAGACAGGGTGGGGAATGAAAAACTGTTTTTT CSARPDRVGNEKLFF
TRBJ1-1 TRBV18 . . TGTGCCAGCTCACCACCGAGTTTGGGGACCCCGGACCAAGCTTTCTTT CASSPPSLGTPDQAFF
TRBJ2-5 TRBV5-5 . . TGTGCCAGTAAGGTAGTCGCCGAGACCCAGTACTTC CASKVVAETQYF
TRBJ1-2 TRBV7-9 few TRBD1 TGTGCCAGCAGCTTAGTTCCCCGGACAGGGAGGGACTATGGCTACACCTTC CASSLVPRTGRDYGYTF
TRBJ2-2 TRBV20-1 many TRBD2 TGCAGTGCTGGGTCGGGTAGCGGGAGGATCACCGGGGAGCTGTTTTTT CSAGSGSGRITGELFF
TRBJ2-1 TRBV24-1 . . TGTGCCACCAGTGATTTGTTGGTTGCTGAGCAGTTCTTC CATSDLLVAEQFF
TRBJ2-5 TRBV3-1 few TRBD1 TGTGCCAGCAGCCAACCACGGAGCAGGGGGGAGACCCAGTACTTC CASSQPRSRGETQYF
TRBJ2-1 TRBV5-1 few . TGCGCCAGCAGCCCGGGGGCCCAGACCTACAATGAGCAGTTCTTC CASSPGAQTYNEQFF
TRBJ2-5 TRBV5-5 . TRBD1 TGTGCCAGCAGCTTCTTAAAGAAGACAGGGGGAGAGACCCAGTACTTC CASSFLKKTGGETQYF
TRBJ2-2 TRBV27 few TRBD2 TGTGCCAGCAGTTTGGGCGGGAGAGGGGAGCTGTTTTTT CASSLGGRGELFF
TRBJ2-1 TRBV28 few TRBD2 TGTGCCAGCAGTTTAATTCCGGGACTAGCGGGATCGAATACACCCTACAATGAGCAGTTCTTC CASSLIPGLAGSNTPYNEQFF
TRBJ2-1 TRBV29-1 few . TGCAGCGTTGAAGATTTTCTGAGGGTTAACAATGAGCAGTTCTTC CSVEDFLRVNNEQFF
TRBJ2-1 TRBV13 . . TGTGCCAGCAGCCCCCCCTATGGGGTCATGAATGAGCAGTTCTTC CASSPPYGVMNEQFF
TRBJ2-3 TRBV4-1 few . TGCGCCAGCAGCCGATTGGGCTCATTGACAGATACGCAGTATTTT CASSRLGSLTDTQYF
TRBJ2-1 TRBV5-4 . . TGTGCCAGCAGAAGAAAGGGTGGTGAGCAGTTCTTC CASRRKGGEQFF